This T cell receptor beta chain comes out of a study of blood T cell repertoires in COVID-19. The assay was immunoSEQ multiplex PCR, and TCRdb's table has in-frame clones only and misses some. The sample records roughly 200,000 clones, approximately 85% being singletons. Sequencing used peripheral blood. The clonotype comes from a man aged 60 to 75 with acute or convalescent COVID-19.

This chain's CDR3 is CAAARDGGYTEAFF. The CDR3 region has the DNA TGTGCCGCTGCACGGGACGGAGGGTACACTGAAGCTTTCTTT. The chain employs TRBV19 and TRBJ1-1, with a possible D match to TRBD1 (5 bases). Germline values: CDR1 LNHDA, CDR2 SQIVND (reference sequence). V lost 11 bases to trimming and J lost 3 bases, with 19 bases between them. There are 14 residues in the CDR3.